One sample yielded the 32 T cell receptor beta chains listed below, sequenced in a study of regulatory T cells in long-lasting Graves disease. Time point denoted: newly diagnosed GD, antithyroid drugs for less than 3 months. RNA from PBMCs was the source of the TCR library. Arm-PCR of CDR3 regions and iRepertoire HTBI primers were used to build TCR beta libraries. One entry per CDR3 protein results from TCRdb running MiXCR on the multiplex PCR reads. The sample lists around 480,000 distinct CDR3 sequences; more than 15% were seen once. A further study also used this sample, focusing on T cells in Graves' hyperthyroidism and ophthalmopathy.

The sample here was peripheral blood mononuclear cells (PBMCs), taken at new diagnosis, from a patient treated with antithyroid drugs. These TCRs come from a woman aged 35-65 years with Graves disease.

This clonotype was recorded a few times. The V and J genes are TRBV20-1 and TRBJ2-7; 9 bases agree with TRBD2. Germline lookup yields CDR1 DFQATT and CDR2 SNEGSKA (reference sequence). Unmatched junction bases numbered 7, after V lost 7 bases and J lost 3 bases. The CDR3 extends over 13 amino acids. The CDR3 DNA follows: TGCAGTGTTTCGACTAGCGGAAGCTACGAGCAGTACTTC. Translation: CSVSTSGSYEQYF.

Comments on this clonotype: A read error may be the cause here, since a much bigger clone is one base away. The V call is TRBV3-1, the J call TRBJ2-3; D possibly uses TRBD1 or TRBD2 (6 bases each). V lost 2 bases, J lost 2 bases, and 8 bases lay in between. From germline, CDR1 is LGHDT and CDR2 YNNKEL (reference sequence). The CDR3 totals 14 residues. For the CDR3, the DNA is TGTGCCAGCAGCCAAAGGGGGGCCACAGATACGCAGTATTTT. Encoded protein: CASSQRGATDTQYF.

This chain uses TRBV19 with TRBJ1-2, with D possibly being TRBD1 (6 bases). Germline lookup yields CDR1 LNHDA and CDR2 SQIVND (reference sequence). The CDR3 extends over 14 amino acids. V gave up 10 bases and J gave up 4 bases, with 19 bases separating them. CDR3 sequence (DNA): TGTGCCACTAAACCCTCAGGGGTCGCCTATGGCTACACCTTC. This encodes CATKPSGVAYGYTF.

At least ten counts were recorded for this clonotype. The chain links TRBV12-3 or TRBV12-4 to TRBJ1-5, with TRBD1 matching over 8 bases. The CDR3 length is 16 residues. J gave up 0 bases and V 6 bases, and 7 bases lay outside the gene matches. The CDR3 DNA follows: TGTGCCAGCAGACAGGACAGGGATAATAGCAATCAGCCCCAGCATTTT. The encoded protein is CASRQDRDNSNQPQHF.

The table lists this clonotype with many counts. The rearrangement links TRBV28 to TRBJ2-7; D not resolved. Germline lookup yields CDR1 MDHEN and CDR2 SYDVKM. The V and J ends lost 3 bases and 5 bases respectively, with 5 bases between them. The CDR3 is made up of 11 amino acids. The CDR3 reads CASSLVHEQYF. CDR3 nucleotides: TGTGCCAGCAGTTTGGTCCACGAGCAGTACTTC.

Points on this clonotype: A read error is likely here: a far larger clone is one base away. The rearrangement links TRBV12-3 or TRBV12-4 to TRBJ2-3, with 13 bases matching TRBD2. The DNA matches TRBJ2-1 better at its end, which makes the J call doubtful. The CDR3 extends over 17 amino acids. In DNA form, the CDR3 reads TGTGCCAGCAGTTTAGTAGGGGGACTAGCGGGGTTCGATGGGCAGTTCTTC. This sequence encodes CASSLVGGLAGFDGQFF.

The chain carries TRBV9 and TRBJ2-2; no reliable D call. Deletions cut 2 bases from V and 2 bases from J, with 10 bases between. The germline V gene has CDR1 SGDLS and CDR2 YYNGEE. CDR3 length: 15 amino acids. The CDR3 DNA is TGTGCCAGCAGCGTCCAAACGGGTAACACCGGGGAGCTGTTTTTT. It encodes CASSVQTGNTGELFF.

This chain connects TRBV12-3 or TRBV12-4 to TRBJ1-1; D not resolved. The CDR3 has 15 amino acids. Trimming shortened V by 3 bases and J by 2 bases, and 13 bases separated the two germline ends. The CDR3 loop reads CASSFEFGRNTEAFF. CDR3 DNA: TGTGCCAGCAGTTTCGAATTCGGGAGAAACACTGAAGCTTTCTTT.

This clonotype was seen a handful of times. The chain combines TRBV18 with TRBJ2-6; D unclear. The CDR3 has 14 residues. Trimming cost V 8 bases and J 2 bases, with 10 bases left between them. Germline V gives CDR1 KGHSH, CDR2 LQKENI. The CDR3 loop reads CASKGATGANVLTF. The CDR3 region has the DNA TGTGCCAGCAAAGGAGCTACTGGGGCCAACGTCCTGACTTTC.

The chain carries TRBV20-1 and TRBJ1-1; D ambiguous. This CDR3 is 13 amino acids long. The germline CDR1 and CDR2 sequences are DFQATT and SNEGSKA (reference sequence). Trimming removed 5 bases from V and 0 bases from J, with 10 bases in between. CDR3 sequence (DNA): TGCAGTGCTCTGACGGAGTTGAACACTGAAGCTTTCTTT. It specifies CSALTELNTEAFF.

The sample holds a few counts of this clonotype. The CDR3 protein is CASTQNFNTQYF. The CDR3 DNA reads as TGTGCCAGCACCCAAAACTTTAATACGCAGTATTTT. The chain is built from TRBV5-8 and TRBJ2-3; D gene unclear. V dropped 6 bases and J dropped 7 bases, with 12 bases sitting between them. This CDR3 has 12 amino acids. Germline-derived CDR1 and CDR2 are SGHTS and YDEGEE.

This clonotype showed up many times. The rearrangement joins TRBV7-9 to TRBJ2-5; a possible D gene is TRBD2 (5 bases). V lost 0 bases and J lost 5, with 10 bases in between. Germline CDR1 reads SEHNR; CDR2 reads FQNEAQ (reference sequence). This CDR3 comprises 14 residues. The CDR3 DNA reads TGTGCCAGCAGCTTAGCGTTGAGGGAGGAGACCCAGTACTTC. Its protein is CASSLALREETQYF.

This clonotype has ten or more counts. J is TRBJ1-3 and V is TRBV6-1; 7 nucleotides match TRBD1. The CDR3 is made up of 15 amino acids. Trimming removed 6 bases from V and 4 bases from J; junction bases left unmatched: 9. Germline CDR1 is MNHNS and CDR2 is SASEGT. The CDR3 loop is CASSRGTDAGNTIYF. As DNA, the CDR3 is TGTGCCAGCAGCCGCGGGACAGACGCGGGAAACACCATATATTTT.

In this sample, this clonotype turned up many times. CDR3: CASSQAVTGELFF. The DNA for the CDR3 is TGTGCCAGCAGCCAAGCGGTCACCGGGGAGCTGTTTTTT. V usage is TRBV3-1 and J usage is TRBJ2-2; unclear D gene. The CDR3 consists of 13 residues. Germline V gene data show CDR1 as LGHDT and CDR2 as YNNKEL (reference sequence). V was trimmed by 1 base and J by 4 bases, leaving 4 bases between them.

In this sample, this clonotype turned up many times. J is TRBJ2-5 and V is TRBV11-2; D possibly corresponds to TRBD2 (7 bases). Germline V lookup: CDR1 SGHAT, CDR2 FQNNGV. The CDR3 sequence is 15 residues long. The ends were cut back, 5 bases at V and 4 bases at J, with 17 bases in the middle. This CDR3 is CASSPEGGLRETQYF. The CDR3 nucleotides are TGTGCCAGCAGCCCAGAGGGGGGGCTAAGAGAGACCCAGTACTTC.

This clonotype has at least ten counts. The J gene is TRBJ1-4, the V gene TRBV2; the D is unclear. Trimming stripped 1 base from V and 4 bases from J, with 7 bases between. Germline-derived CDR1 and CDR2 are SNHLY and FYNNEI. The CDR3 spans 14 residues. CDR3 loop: CASSEGALNEKLFF. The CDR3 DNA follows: TGTGCCAGCAGTGAAGGTGCCCTTAATGAAAAACTGTTTTTT.

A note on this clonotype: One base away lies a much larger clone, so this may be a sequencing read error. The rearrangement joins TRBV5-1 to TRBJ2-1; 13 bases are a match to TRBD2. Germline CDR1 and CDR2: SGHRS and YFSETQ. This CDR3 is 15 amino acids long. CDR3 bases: TGCGCCAGCAGCGGACTAGCGGGGGCCTACAATGGGCAGTTCTTC. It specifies CASSGLAGAYNGQFF.

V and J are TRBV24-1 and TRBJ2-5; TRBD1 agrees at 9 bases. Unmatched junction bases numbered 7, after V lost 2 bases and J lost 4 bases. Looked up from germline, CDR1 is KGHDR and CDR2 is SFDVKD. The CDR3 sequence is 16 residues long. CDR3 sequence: CATSDSGTGRGETQYF. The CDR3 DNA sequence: TGTGCCACCAGTGATTCCGGGACAGGGCGCGGAGAGACCCAGTACTTC.

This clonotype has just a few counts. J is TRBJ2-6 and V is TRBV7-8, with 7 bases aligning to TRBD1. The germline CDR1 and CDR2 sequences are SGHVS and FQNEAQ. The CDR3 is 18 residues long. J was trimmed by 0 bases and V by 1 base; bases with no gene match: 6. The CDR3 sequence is CASSLVVTGNSGANVLTF. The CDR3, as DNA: TGTGCCAGCAGCTTAGTTGTGACAGGGAACTCTGGGGCCAACGTCCTGACTTTC.

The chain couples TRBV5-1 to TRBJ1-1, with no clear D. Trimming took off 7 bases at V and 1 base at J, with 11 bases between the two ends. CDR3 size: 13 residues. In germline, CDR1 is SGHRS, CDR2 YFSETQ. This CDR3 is CASARAWNTEAFF. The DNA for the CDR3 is TGCGCCAGCGCAAGGGCCTGGAACACTGAAGCTTTCTTT.

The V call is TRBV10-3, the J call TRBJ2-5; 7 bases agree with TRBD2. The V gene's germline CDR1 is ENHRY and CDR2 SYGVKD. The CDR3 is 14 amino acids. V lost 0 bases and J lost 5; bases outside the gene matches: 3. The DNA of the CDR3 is TGTGCCATCAGTGAGTCTCTGGGAGGGGAGACCCAGTACTTC. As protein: CAISESLGGETQYF.

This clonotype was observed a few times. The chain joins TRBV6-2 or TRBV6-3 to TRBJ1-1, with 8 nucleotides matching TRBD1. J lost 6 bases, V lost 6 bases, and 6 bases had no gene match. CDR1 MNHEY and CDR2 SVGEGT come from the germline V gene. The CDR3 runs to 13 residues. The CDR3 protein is CASRVQGVSEAFF. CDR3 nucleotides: TGTGCCAGCAGAGTACAGGGGGTATCTGAAGCTTTCTTT.

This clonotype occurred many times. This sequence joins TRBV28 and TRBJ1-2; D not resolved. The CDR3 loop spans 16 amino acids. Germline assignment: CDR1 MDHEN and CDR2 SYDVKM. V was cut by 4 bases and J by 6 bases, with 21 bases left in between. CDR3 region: CASSSSPGLSPHGYTF. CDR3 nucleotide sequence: TGTGCCAGCAGTTCATCTCCGGGCCTCTCCCCCCATGGCTACACCTTC.

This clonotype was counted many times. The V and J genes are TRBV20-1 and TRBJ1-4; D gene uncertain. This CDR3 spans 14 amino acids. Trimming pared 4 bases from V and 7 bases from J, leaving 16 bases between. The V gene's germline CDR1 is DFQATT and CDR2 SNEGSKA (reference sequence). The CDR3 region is CSATPEGSGEKLFF. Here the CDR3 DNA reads TGCAGTGCTACCCCGGAGGGTTCTGGTGAAAAACTGTTTTTT.

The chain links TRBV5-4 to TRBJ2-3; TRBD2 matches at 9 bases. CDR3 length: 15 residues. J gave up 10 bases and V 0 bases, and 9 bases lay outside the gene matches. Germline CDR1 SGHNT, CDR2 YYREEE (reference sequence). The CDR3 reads CASSLDGTSSDAQYF. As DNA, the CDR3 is TGTGCCAGCAGCTTGGATGGGACTAGCTCCGATGCGCAGTATTTT.

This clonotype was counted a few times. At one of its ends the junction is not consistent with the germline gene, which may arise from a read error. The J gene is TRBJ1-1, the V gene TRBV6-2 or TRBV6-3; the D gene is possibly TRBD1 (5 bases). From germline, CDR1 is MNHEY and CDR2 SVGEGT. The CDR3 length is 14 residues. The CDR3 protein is CASSERGLNTEALF. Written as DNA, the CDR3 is TGTGCCAGCAGTGAACGGGGCCTGAACACTGAAGCTCTCTTT.

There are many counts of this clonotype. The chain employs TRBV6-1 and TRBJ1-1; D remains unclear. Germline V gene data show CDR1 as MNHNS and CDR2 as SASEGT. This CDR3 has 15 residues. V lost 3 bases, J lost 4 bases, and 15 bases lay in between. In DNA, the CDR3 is TGTGCCAGCAGTGATAGGATGTGGCAGAGCACTGAAGCTTTCTTT. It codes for CASSDRMWQSTEAFF.

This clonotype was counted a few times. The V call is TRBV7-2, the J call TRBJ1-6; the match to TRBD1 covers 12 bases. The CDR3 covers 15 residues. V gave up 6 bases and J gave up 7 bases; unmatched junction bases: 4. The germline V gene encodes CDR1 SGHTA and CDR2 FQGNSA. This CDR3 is CASRRDRGPNSPLHF. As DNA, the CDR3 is TGTGCCAGCAGAAGGGACAGGGGGCCAAATTCACCCCTCCACTTT. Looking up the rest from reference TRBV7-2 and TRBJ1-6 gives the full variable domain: GAGVSQSPSNKVTEKGKDVELRCDPISGHTALYWYRQSLGQGLEFLIYFQGNSAPDKSGLPSDRFSAERTGGSVSTLTIQRTQQEDSAVYLCASRRDRGPNSPLHFGNGTRLTVT.

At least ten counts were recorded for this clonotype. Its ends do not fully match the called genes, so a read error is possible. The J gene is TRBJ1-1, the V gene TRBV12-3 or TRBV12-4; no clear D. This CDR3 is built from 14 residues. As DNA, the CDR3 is TGCGCCAGCAGCTTCAGTCAGATGAACACTGAAGCTTTCTTT. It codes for CASSFSQMNTEAFF.

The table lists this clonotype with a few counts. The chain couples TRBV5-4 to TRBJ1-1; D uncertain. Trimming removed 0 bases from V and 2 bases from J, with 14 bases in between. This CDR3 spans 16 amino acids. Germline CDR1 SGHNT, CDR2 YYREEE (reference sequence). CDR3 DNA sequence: TGTGCCAGCAGCTTGGTAGGCAGATCCTTAAACACTGAAGCTTTCTTT. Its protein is CASSLVGRSLNTEAFF.

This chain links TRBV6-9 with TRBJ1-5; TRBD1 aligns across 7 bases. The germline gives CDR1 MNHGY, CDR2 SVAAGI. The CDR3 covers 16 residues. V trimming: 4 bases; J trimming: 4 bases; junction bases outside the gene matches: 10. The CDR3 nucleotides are TGTGCCAGCAGTTTAAAAACAGGGGTCGCAAATCAGCCCCAGCATTTT. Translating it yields CASSLKTGVANQPQHF.

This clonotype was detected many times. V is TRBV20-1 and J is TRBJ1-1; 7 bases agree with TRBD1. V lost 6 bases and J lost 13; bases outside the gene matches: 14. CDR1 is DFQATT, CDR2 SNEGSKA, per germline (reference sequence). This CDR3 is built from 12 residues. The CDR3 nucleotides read TGCAGTGCCGGGAGCCTCCAGGGGGGGAATTTCTTT. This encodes CSAGSLQGGNFF.